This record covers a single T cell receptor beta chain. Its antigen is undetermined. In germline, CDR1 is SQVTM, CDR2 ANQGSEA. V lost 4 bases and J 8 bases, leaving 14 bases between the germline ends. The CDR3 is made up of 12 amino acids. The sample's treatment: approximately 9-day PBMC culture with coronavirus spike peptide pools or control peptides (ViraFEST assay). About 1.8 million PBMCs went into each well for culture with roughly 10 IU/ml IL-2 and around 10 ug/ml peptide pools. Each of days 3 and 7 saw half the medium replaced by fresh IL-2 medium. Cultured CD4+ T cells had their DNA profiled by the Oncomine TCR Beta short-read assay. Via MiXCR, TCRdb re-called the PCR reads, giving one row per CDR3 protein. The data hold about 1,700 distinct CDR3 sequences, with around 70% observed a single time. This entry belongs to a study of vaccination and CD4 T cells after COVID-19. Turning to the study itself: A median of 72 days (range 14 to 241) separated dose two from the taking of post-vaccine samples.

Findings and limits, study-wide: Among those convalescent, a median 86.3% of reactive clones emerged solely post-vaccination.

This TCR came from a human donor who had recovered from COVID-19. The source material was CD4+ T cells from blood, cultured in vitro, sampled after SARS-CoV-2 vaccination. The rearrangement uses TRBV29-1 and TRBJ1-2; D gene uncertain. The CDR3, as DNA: TGCAGCGTTGGACGGGGTCCTGACGGCTACACCTTC. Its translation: CSVGRGPDGYTF.